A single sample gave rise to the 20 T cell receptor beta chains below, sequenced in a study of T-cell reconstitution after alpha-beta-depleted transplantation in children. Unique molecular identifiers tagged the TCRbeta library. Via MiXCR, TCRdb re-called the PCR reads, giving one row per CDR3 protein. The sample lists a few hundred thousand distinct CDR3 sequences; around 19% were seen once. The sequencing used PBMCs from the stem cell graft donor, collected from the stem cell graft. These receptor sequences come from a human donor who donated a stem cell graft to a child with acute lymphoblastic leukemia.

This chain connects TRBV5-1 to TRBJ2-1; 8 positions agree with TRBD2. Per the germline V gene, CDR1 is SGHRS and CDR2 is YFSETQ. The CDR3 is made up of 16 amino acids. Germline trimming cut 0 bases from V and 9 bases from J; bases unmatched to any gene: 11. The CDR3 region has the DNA TGCGCCAGCAGCTTGGCTTCGGGGGGGCAAGGTGGTGAGCAGTTCTTC. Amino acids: CASSLASGGQGGEQFF.

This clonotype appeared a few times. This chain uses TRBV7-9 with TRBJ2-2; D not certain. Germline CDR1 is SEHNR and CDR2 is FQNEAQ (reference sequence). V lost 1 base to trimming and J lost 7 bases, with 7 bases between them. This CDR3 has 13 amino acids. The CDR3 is CASSLDRFGELFF. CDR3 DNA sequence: TGTGCCAGCAGCTTAGATCGATTCGGGGAGCTGTTTTTT.

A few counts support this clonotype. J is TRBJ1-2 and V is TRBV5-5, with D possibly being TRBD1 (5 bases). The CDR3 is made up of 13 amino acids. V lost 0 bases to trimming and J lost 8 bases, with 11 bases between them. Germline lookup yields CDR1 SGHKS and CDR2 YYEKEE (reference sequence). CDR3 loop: CASSLEGTGGYTF. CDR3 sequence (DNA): TGTGCCAGCAGCTTGGAGGGGACGGGAGGCTACACCTTC.

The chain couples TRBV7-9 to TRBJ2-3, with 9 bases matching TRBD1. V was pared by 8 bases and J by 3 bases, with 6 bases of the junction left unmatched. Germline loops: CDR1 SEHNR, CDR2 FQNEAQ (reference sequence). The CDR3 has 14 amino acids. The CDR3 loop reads CASAGQGNTDTQYF. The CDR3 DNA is TGTGCCAGCGCCGGACAGGGGAATACAGATACGCAGTATTTT.

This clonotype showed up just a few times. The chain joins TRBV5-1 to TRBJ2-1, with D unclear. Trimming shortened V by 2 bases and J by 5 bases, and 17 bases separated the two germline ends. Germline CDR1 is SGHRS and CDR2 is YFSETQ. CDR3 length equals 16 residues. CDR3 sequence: CASSLQLGMLDNEQFF. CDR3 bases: TGCGCCAGCAGCTTACAACTGGGAATGCTAGACAATGAGCAGTTCTTC.

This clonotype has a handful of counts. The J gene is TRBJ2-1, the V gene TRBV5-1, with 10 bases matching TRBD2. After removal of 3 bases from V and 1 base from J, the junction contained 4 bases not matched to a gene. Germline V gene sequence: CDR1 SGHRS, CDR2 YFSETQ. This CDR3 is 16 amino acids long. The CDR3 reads CASSSGLAPSYNEQFF. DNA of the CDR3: TGCGCCAGCAGCTCGGGACTAGCGCCTTCCTACAATGAGCAGTTCTTC.

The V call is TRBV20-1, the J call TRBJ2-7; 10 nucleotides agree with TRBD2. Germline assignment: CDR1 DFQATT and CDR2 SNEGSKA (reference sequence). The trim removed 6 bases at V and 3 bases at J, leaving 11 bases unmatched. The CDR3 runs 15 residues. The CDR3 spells CSAPPGTSDNYEQYF. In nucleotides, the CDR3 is TGCAGTGCCCCCCCCGGGACTAGCGACAACTACGAGCAGTACTTC.

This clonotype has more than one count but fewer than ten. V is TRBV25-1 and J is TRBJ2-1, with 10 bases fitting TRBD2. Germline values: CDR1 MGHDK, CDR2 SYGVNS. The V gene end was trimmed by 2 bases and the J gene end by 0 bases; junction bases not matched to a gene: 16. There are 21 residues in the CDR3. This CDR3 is CASSERALAGAQRSSYNEQFF. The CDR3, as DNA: TGTGCCAGCAGTGAAAGGGCCCTAGCGGGAGCCCAAAGGAGCTCCTACAATGAGCAGTTCTTC. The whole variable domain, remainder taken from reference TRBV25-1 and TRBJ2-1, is EADIYQTPRYLVIGTGKKITLECSQTMGHDKMYWYQQDPGMELHLIHYSYGVNSTEKGDLSSESTVSRIRTEHFPLTLESARPSHTSQYLCASSERALAGAQRSSYNEQFFGPGTRLTVL.

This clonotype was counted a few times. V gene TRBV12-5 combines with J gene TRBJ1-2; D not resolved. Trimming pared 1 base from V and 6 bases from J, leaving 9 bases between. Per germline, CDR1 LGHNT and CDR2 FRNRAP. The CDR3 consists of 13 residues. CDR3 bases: TGTGCTAGTGGTTTGGATAGGGCGAATGGCTACACCTTC. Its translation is CASGLDRANGYTF. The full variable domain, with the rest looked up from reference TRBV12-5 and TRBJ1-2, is DARVTQTPRHKVTEMGQEVTMRCQPILGHNTVFWYRQTMMQGLELLAYFRNRAPLDDSGMPKDRFSAEMPDATLATLKIQPSEPRDSAVYFCASGLDRANGYTFGSGTRLTVV.

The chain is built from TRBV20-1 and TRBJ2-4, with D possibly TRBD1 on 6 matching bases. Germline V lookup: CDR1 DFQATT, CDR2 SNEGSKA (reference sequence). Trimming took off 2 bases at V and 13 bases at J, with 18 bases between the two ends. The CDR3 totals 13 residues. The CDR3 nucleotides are TGCAGTGCTAGACCCAATTACCGACAGGAACAGTACTTC. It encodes CSARPNYRQEQYF.

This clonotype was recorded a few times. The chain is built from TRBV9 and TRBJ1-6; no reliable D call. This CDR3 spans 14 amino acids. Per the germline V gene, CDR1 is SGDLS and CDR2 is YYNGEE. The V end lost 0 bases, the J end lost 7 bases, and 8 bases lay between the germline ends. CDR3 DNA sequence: TGTGCCAGCAGCGTAGAGCTGGGGAATTCACCCCTCCACTTT. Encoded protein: CASSVELGNSPLHF.

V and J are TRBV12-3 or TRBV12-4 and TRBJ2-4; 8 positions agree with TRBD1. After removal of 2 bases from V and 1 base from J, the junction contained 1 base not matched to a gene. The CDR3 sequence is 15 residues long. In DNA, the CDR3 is TGTGCCAGCAGTTTACGACAGGGGGCCAAAAACATTCAGTACTTC. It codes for CASSLRQGAKNIQYF.

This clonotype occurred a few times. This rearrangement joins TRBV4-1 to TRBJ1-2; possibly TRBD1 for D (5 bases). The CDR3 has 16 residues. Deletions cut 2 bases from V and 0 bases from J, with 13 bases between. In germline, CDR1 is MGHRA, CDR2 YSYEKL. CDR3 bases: TGCGCCAGCAGCCAATTGGAGGCAGGGACTAACTATGGCTACACCTTC. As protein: CASSQLEAGTNYGYTF.

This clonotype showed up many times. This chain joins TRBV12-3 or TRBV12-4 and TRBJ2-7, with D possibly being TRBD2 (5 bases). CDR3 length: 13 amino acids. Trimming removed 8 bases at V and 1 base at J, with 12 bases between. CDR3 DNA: TGTGCCAGCCGGACTCCGTTTTCCTACGAGCAGTACTTC. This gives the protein CASRTPFSYEQYF.

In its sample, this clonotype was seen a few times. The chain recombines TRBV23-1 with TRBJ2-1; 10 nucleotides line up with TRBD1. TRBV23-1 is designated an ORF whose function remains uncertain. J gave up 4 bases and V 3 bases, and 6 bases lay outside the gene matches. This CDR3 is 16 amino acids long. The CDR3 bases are TGCGCCAGCAGTCAGCCCGGGACAGGGGAGTACAATGAGCAGTTCTTC. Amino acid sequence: CASSQPGTGEYNEQFF.

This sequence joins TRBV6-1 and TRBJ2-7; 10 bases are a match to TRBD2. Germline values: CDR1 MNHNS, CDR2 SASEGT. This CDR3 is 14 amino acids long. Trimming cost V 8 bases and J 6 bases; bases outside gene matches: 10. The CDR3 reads CASVRLAGAGEQYF. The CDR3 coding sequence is TGTGCCAGCGTCAGGCTAGCGGGGGCGGGCGAGCAGTACTTC.

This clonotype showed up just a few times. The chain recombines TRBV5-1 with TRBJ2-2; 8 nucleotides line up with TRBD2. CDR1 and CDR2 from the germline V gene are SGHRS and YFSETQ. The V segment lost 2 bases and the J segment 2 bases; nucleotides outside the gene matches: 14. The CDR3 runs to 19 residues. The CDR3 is CASSFYPTQLAENTGELFF. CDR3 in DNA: TGCGCCAGCAGCTTCTACCCTACCCAACTAGCGGAAAACACCGGGGAGCTGTTTTTT.

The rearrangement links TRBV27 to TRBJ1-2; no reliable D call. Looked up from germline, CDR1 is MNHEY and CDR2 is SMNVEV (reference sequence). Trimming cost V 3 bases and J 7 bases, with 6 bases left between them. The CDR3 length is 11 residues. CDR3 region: CASSFLFGYTF. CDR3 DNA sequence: TGTGCCAGCAGTTTTCTGTTTGGCTACACCTTC.

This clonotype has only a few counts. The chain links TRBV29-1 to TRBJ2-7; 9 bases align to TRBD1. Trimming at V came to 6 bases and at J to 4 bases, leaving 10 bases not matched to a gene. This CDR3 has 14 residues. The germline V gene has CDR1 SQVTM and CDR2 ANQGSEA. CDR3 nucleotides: TGCAGCGTGGACCGTATCGGACAGGGGTACGAGCAGTACTTC. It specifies CSVDRIGQGYEQYF.

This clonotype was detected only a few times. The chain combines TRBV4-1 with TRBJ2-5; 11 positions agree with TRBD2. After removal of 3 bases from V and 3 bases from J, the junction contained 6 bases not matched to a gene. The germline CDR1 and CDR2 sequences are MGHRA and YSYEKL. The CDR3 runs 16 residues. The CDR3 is CASSHGPGLAEETQYF. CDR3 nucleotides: TGCGCCAGCAGCCATGGTCCGGGACTAGCGGAAGAGACCCAGTACTTC.